The rows below give T cell receptor beta chains drawn from one sample of a study of CD8 T cells in Susac syndrome. One entry per CDR3 protein, called by TCRdb with MiXCR from the immunoSEQ multiplex PCR reads. The repertoire includes some 47,000 distinct CDR3 sequences, 85% to 95% of them detected once, and around 0.43% sits in the top ten. The sequenced material came from CD8+ T cells from PBMCs. Receptor source: a human donor in good health. CDR3s include the opening cysteine and the closing phenylalanine or tryptophan. A D gene is named only where the DNA matches it firmly.

TRBV7-9	NA	TRBJ2-1	CASSLEQGSNEQFF	TGTGCCAGCAGCTTAGAACAGGGAAGCAATGAGCAGTTCTTC
TRBV6-5	TRBD2	TRBJ2-7	CASSYSRTSGDFYEQYF	TGTGCCAGCAGTTACTCCCGGACTAGCGGGGACTTCTACGAGCAGTACTTC
TRBV5-6	NA	TRBJ2-1	CASSLVLDNEQFF	TGTGCCAGCAGCTTGGTCCTAGACAATGAGCAGTTCTTC
TRBV4-1	TRBD2	TRBJ2-7	CASSQEAPSSGTSYEQYF	TGCGCCAGCAGCCAAGAAGCCCCATCGAGCGGGACTTCCTACGAGCAGTACTTC
TRBV4-1	NA	TRBJ1-1	CASSPQIDTEAFF	TGCGCCAGCAGTCCTCAAATCGACACTGAAGCTTTCTTT
TRBV13	NA	TRBJ2-1	CASSLGQVNEQFF	TGTGCCAGCAGCTTAGGTCAGGTCAATGAGCAGTTCTTC
TRBV11-2	NA	TRBJ2-7	CASSSYEQYF	TGTGCCAGCAGCAGCTACGAGCAGTACTTC
TRBV5-5	TRBD1	TRBJ2-2	CASRTNRGLTGELFF	TGTGCCAGCAGAACGAACAGGGGTCTCACCGGGGAGCTGTTTTTT
TRBV25-1	NA	TRBJ2-5	CASRGVGSGETQYF	TGTGCCAGTAGAGGTGTGGGGAGCGGAGAGACCCAGTACTTC
TRBV6-2/TRBV6-3	NA	TRBJ2-7	CASSHSFYEQYF	TGTGCCAGCAGTCATTCTTTTTACGAGCAGTACTTC